These 9 T cell receptor beta chains were sequenced from one sample in a study of Ad26.COV2.S vaccination and SARS-CoV-2 variants. The protocol was immunoSEQ multiplex PCR, while the TCRdb copy is restricted to in-frame clones and leaves out a portion. In the table there are just over 350,000 clones, roughly 81% of which are singletons. Treatment meaning: approximately 18 received Ad26.COV2.S at low or high dose, single or two shots; several received placebo; per-sample allocation not given. Following the first vaccine or placebo injection, samples were taken on day 63. Sample: peripheral blood, taken in a trial of Ad26.COV2.S vaccine versus placebo. The receptors come from a person aged 18-65 years who received the Ad26.COV2.S COVID-19 vaccine or a placebo.

The rearrangement uses TRBV9 and TRBJ2-1; D remains ambiguous. CDR1 and CDR2 (germline): SGDLS, YYNGEE. CDR3 length: 14 amino acids. V dropped 4 bases and J dropped 1 base, with 9 bases sitting between them. CDR3 protein: CASSLHRSYNEQFF. The CDR3 coding sequence is TGTGCCAGCAGCCTCCACCGGTCCTACAATGAGCAGTTCTTC.

The V gene is TRBV6-5, the J gene TRBJ1-4, with TRBD1 matching 9 bases. This CDR3 contains 15 residues. Germline V gives CDR1 MNHEY, CDR2 SVGAGI. With V trimmed by 8 bases and J by 1 base, 5 bases remained unmatched. In DNA form, the CDR3 reads TGTGCCAGCCGATCGGACAGGGGAACTAATGAAAAACTGTTTTTT. As protein: CASRSDRGTNEKLFF.

The V gene is TRBV3-1 (or the pseudogene TRBV3-2), the J gene TRBJ1-2, with D unclear. The CDR3 totals 14 residues. CDR1 LGHDT and CDR2 YNNKEL come from the germline V gene (reference sequence). Deletions cut 1 base from V and 6 bases from J, with 12 bases between. The CDR3 DNA sequence: TGTGCCAGCAGCCAAGCTGGAGGTCCCAATGGCTACACCTTC. The encoded protein is CASSQAGGPNGYTF.

V gene TRBV27 combines with J gene TRBJ1-1; D gene unclear. The CDR3 is 14 residues long. The V gene's germline CDR1 is MNHEY and CDR2 SMNVEV (reference sequence). V was pared by 9 bases and J by 4 bases, with 18 bases between. CDR3 sequence reads: CASWPAWPFTEAFF. Written as DNA, the CDR3 is TGTGCCAGTTGGCCCGCCTGGCCGTTCACTGAAGCTTTCTTT.

The genes are TRBV5-4 and TRBJ2-7; 9 nucleotides align to TRBD2. The V and J ends lost 4 bases and 4 bases, in that order; junction bases with no gene match: 9. The CDR3 length is 15 residues. Germline V gene sequence: CDR1 SGHNT, CDR2 YYREEE (reference sequence). The CDR3 protein is CASSTRLAVGYEQYF. CDR3 coding DNA: TGTGCCAGCAGCACCAGACTAGCGGTAGGGTACGAGCAGTACTTC.

The rearrangement joins TRBV10-3 to TRBJ2-7; D not resolved. Germline V lookup: CDR1 ENHRY, CDR2 SYGVKD. The CDR3 loop spans 16 amino acids. V lost 0 bases and J lost 4, with 16 bases in between. CDR3 sequence reads: CAISESVASFRYEQYF. CDR3 in DNA: TGTGCCATCAGTGAGTCTGTGGCTTCCTTCCGATACGAGCAGTACTTC.

This chain links TRBV5-1 with TRBJ2-1, with D tentatively TRBD1 (6 bases). This CDR3 is built from 14 residues. Germline CDR1 SGHRS, CDR2 YFSETQ. The V gene lost 4 bases and the J gene lost 6 bases, with 14 bases spanning the gap. The DNA of the CDR3 is TGCGCCAGCAGCGGGGCAGGGGATTCCAATGAGCAGTTCTTC. Translated: CASSGAGDSNEQFF.

The V call is TRBV9, the J call TRBJ2-1, with D uncertain. Germline V gene sequence: CDR1 SGDLS, CDR2 YYNGEE. The CDR3 runs 16 residues. V was pared by 0 bases and J by 2 bases, with 12 bases between. This CDR3 is CASSVGYPATYNEQFF. The DNA for the CDR3 is TGTGCCAGCAGCGTAGGATATCCGGCTACCTACAATGAGCAGTTCTTC.

The rearrangement uses TRBV5-1 and TRBJ1-3; D unclear. The germline V and J ends were trimmed by 4 bases and 2 bases, with 16 bases remaining between them. Germline assignment: CDR1 SGHRS and CDR2 YFSETQ. The CDR3 length is 16 residues. The CDR3 loop is CASSPGLGLTGNTIYF. For the CDR3, the DNA is TGCGCCAGCAGCCCTGGGCTGGGATTAACTGGAAACACCATATATTTT.